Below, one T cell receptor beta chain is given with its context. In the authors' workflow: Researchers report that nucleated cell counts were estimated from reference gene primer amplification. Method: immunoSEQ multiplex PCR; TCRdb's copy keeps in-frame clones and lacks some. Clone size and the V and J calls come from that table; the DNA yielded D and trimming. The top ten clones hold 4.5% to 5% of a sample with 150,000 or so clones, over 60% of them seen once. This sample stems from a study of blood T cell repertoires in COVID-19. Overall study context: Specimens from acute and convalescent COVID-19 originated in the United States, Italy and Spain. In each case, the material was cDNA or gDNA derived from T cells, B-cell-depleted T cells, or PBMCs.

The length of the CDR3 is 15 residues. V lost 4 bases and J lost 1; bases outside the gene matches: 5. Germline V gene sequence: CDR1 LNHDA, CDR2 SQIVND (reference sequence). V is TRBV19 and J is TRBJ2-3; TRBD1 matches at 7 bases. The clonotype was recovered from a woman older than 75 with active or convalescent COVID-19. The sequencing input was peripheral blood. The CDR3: CASSRRQGGTDTQYF. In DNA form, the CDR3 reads TGTGCCAGTAGTAGACGACAGGGAGGCACAGATACGCAGTATTTT.